This T cell receptor (beta chain) was identified in a study of blood T cell repertoires in COVID-19. As originally analysed: Reference gene primer amplification gave estimated nucleated cell counts. Data came from immunoSEQ multiplex PCR; TCRdb stores just in-frame clones and leaves some out. The V and J calls and clone size were taken over from that table, and D and trimming were inferred from the DNA. The table has around 300,000 clones, over 80% seen once; the top ten hold around 4.6%. The CDR3 covers 16 residues. Trimming took off 5 bases at V and 5 bases at J, with 21 bases between the two ends. Germline-derived CDR1 and CDR2 are SNHLY and FYNNEI.

Sequenced material: PBMCs or T cells enriched from blood (not recorded which). The rearrangement joins TRBV2 to TRBJ1-2, with D possibly being TRBD1 (6 bases). The sequence derives from a man aged 25 to 40 who had recovered from COVID-19. CDR3 residues: CASSLGDIRHGYGYTF. As DNA, the CDR3 is TGTGCCAGCAGTTTAGGGGACATCCGGCATGGGTATGGCTACACCTTC.